The 28 T cell receptor beta chains listed next were all sequenced from one sample in a study of low-dose radiotherapy and immunotherapy resistance in tumors (dated by TCRdb to 2022 to 2024). Sequencer: Illumina HiSeq 2500. TCRs were amplified for 15 to 20 PCR cycles with Phusion, using a constant-region primer paired with the adapter attached to the V primers. The public reads were run again by TCRdb, first through fastp at Q25 and then through MiXCR, and only productive beta chains were kept. A single entry per CDR3 protein holds the most common genes and DNA from its merged rows. The sample table shows some 52,000 distinct CDR3 sequences, and 33% are seen once. The top ten hold 8.2% of the sample. This specimen's time point label, per the study, means: after trial treatment. Interpreted using the paper, the treatment or condition label stands for: LDRT plus nivolumab, ipilimumab, low-dose cyclophosphamide and aspirin (RACIN trial).

The sample consisted of PBMCs, taken after low-dose radiotherapy plus immunotherapy. These receptors all stem from a male donor with rectosigmoid adenocarcinoma.

The chain combines TRBV6-6 with TRBJ1-2, with D unresolved. Between the trimmed V and J ends, which lost 0 bases and 3 bases, there was a span of 11 bases. Germline V gives CDR1 MNHNY, CDR2 SVGAGI (reference sequence). This CDR3 contains 15 residues. The chain's CDR3 is CASSYSPDVDYGYTF. DNA for the CDR3: TGTGCCAGCAGTTACTCCCCGGACGTCGACTATGGCTACACCTTC.

As concerns this clonotype: A far larger clone is just one base off, so this is likely a read error. This chain joins TRBV6-2 or TRBV6-3 and TRBJ2-1; 10 bases match TRBD2. The CDR3 runs to 18 residues. The trim removed 4 bases at V and 10 bases at J, leaving 19 bases unmatched. Per germline, CDR1 MNHEY and CDR2 SVGEGT. The CDR3 DNA follows: TGTGCCAGCAGTTCACCCATGTCCGGGACTAGCGTCGACTACGAGCAGTTCTTC. Amino acid sequence: CASSSPMSGTSVDYEQFF.

This clonotype was recorded at least ten times. The rearrangement joins TRBV11-2 to TRBJ2-2; tentatively, D is TRBD1 (5 bases). The CDR3 is 15 amino acids. The germline CDR1 and CDR2 sequences are SGHAT and FQNNGV. Trimming removed 3 bases from V and 2 bases from J, with 10 bases in between. This CDR3 is CASSFSGANTGELFF. The CDR3 DNA sequence: TGTGCCAGCAGCTTTTCTGGGGCCAACACCGGGGAGCTGTTTTTT.

This clonotype was seen ten or more times. The DNA for the CDR3 is TGCAGTGCTAGAGTCGACAGCTTTAACACTGAAGCTTTCTTT. This translates into CSARVDSFNTEAFF. The chain has TRBV20-1 and TRBJ1-1; possible D gene TRBD1, 5 bases. V was pared by 1 base and J by 2 bases, with 11 bases between. Germline-derived CDR1 and CDR2 are DFQATT and SNEGSKA (reference sequence). CDR3 length: 14 amino acids.

The table lists this clonotype with many counts. The chain recombines TRBV2 with TRBJ2-7; D is ambiguous. The CDR3 has 12 residues. The germline CDR1 and CDR2 sequences are SNHLY and FYNNEI. V lost 5 bases, J lost 3 bases, and 8 bases lay in between. CDR3 sequence: CASSLDNYEQYF. DNA for the CDR3: TGTGCCAGCAGTCTAGACAACTACGAGCAGTACTTC.

This clonotype was observed at least ten times. This chain joins TRBV4-1 and TRBJ2-7; unclear D gene. The CDR3 has 16 amino acids. V lost 1 base and J 3 bases, leaving 16 bases between the germline ends. Germline assignment: CDR1 MGHRA and CDR2 YSYEKL. CDR3 in amino acids: CASSQVPAGRRYEQYF. As DNA, the CDR3 is TGCGCCAGCAGCCAAGTGCCCGCAGGTAGGCGCTACGAGCAGTACTTC.

The table lists this clonotype with many counts. The chain has TRBV27 and TRBJ1-5; weak D call: TRBD1 (6 bases). V lost 2 bases and J 4 bases, leaving 15 bases between the germline ends. CDR3 length: 16 residues. Per germline, CDR1 MNHEY and CDR2 SMNVEV (reference sequence). The CDR3 spells CASSLTSGVGNQPQHF. CDR3 sequence (DNA): TGTGCCAGCAGTTTAACTTCAGGGGTGGGGAATCAGCCCCAGCATTTT.

The chain employs TRBV28 and TRBJ1-1; D is ambiguous. Trimming shortened V by 5 bases and J by 7 bases, and 17 bases separated the two germline ends. Germline V gives CDR1 MDHEN, CDR2 SYDVKM. The CDR3 has 14 residues. The CDR3 nucleotides are TGTGCCAGCAGTAGCCCGCCCGCACACTTTGAAGCTTTCTTT. It translates to CASSSPPAHFEAFF.

The table lists this clonotype with many counts. The V and J genes are TRBV24-1 and TRBJ2-3; D is unclear. Trimming left V 5 bases short and J 3 bases short, with 11 bases between. CDR1 KGHDR and CDR2 SFDVKD come from the germline V gene. This CDR3 contains 14 residues. The CDR3 DNA sequence: TGTGCCACCAGTGCGTGGGGTGGTACAGATACGCAGTATTTT. Its protein is CATSAWGGTDTQYF.

The chain has TRBV6-2 or TRBV6-3 and TRBJ2-6, with D unresolved. The germline V gene has CDR1 MNHEY and CDR2 SVGEGT. This CDR3 comprises 14 residues. V lost 7 bases and J lost 2, with 9 bases in between. The CDR3 region is CASTLHTGANVLTF. The CDR3 DNA reads TGTGCCAGCACTCTACATACTGGGGCCAACGTCCTGACTTTC.

This chain links TRBV24-1 with TRBJ2-1; possible D gene TRBD1, 5 bases. CDR1 is KGHDR, CDR2 SFDVKD, per germline. V gave up 3 bases and J gave up 2 bases, with 16 bases separating them. The CDR3 contains 17 residues. The CDR3 nucleotides read TGTGCCACCAGTGATAAAGGCGCGTGGGGCGCCTACAATGAGCAGTTCTTC. Its protein product is CATSDKGAWGAYNEQFF.

This clonotype was recorded at least ten times. V is TRBV2 and J is TRBJ2-3; the match to TRBD2 covers 11 bases. CDR3 length equals 19 residues. V shed 3 bases, J shed 4 bases, and the junction held 15 bases outside the gene matches. In germline, CDR1 is SNHLY, CDR2 FYNNEI. The CDR3 nucleotides read TGTGCCAGCAGTGAGGTTCTCCTAGCGGGAGGCCGGGATGCAGATACGCAGTATTTT. Its translation is CASSEVLLAGGRDADTQYF.

The chain uses TRBV6-2 or TRBV6-3 and TRBJ2-7; 9 bases align to TRBD1. The germline CDR1 and CDR2 sequences are MNHEY and SVGEGT. With 7 bases clipped from V and 0 bases from J, the junction kept 7 bases outside the gene matches. The CDR3 covers 15 residues. CDR3 amino acids: CASTRPGQGSYEQYF. In nucleotides, the CDR3 is TGTGCCAGCACCCGTCCGGGACAGGGCTCCTACGAGCAGTACTTC.

This clonotype was detected ten times or more. The chain couples TRBV6-2 or TRBV6-3 to TRBJ1-4; D is possibly TRBD1 (6 bases). This CDR3 spans 13 amino acids. V was cut by 5 bases and J by 7 bases, with 11 bases left in between. CDR1 is MNHEY, CDR2 SVGEGT, per germline. The CDR3 DNA is TGTGCCAGCAGTGCGTGGGGGCGTGAAAAACTGTTTTTT. Its translation is CASSAWGREKLFF.

This clonotype was counted at least ten times. The chain employs TRBV14 and TRBJ2-1; 13 nucleotides agree with TRBD2. Germline V gene sequence: CDR1 SGHDN, CDR2 FVKESK. With 3 bases clipped from V and 9 bases from J, the junction kept 8 bases outside the gene matches. The CDR3 sequence is 16 residues long. In nucleotides, the CDR3 is TGTGCCAGCAGCCAGCGACTAGCGGGAGGAGGTGGTGAGCAGTTCTTC. As protein: CASSQRLAGGGGEQFF.

The chain carries TRBV6-6 and TRBJ1-2; weak D call: TRBD1 (6 bases). The germline V gene encodes CDR1 MNHNY and CDR2 SVGAGI (reference sequence). Trimming cost V 5 bases and J 4 bases, with 11 bases left between them. The CDR3 runs to 13 residues. CDR3: CASSAGEAYGYTF. The CDR3 region has the DNA TGTGCCAGCAGTGCAGGGGAAGCCTATGGCTACACCTTC.

V gene TRBV28 combines with J gene TRBJ1-2; D remains unclear. V dropped 3 bases and J dropped 8 bases, with 13 bases sitting between them. The CDR3 is 13 amino acids. Germline V gene data show CDR1 as MDHEN and CDR2 as SYDVKM. The CDR3 sequence: CASSFYRAWGYTF. CDR3 sequence (DNA): TGTGCCAGCAGTTTCTATCGGGCTTGGGGCTACACCTTC.

In this sample, this clonotype turned up many times. The CDR3 loop reads CASSQTVHEQYF. CDR3 nucleotide sequence: TGTGCCAGCAGCCAGACAGTGCACGAGCAGTACTTC. This chain joins TRBV6-2 or TRBV6-3 and TRBJ2-7; D perhaps matches TRBD1 (5 bases). This CDR3 spans 12 amino acids. The ends were cut back, 6 bases at V and 5 bases at J, with 11 bases in the middle. Per the germline V gene, CDR1 is MNHEY and CDR2 is SVGEGT.

The rearrangement links TRBV5-1 to TRBJ1-4, with 7 bases fitting TRBD1. The junction had 10 bases not matched to a gene; V was cut back by 6 bases and J by 8 bases. Germline CDR1 and CDR2: SGHRS and YFSETQ. The CDR3 covers 14 residues. Here the CDR3 DNA reads TGCGCCAGCAAAAGACAGGGCCAGGGGGAAAAACTGTTTTTT. This gives the protein CASKRQGQGEKLFF.

This clonotype was detected once. The chain's CDR3 is CASNAQGSGTGHEQYF. Here the CDR3 DNA reads TGTGCCAGCAATGCCCAGGGTAGCGGGACCGGCCACGAGCAGTACTTC. This chain uses TRBV7-2 with TRBJ2-7; 8 bases align to TRBD2. The V segment lost 7 bases and the J segment 5 bases; nucleotides outside the gene matches: 16. CDR3 length: 16 amino acids. Germline CDR1 is SGHTA and CDR2 is FQGNSA.

This sequence joins TRBV28 and TRBJ2-7, with D hard to call. The germline V gene encodes CDR1 MDHEN and CDR2 SYDVKM. The CDR3 sequence is 12 residues long. V was trimmed by 6 bases and J by 3 bases, leaving 9 bases between them. For the CDR3, the DNA is TGTGCCAGCAGCCCGGGCTACTACGAGCAGTACTTC. It translates to CASSPGYYEQYF.

This clonotype has at least ten counts. The chain uses TRBV6-2 or TRBV6-3 and TRBJ1-1; D gene unclear. The germline CDR1 and CDR2 sequences are MNHEY and SVGEGT. The CDR3 is 15 amino acids. Trimming took 0 bases from V and 1 from J, leaving 9 bases between them. This CDR3 is CASSYSLVRNTEAFF. CDR3 in DNA: TGTGCCAGCAGTTACTCTCTAGTGCGGAACACTGAAGCTTTCTTT.

This clonotype was counted many times. One end of the junction does not line up with germline, which may come from a read error. This sequence joins TRBV5-1 and TRBJ2-3; D unclear. The CDR3 is made up of 12 amino acids. Germline values: CDR1 SGHRS, CDR2 YFSETQ. The CDR3 nucleotides read TGTGCCAGCAGCTTAGCCACAGATACGCAGTATTTT. It is translated as CASSLATDTQYF.

The CDR3 coding sequence is TGTGCCAGCAGTCCGACAGGGGGTTGGCAGCCCCAGCATTTT. Its translation is CASSPTGGWQPQHF. J is TRBJ1-5 and V is TRBV6-5; 9 bases are shared with TRBD1. From germline, CDR1 is MNHEY and CDR2 SVGAGI. With 5 bases clipped from V and 7 bases from J, the junction kept 6 bases outside the gene matches. CDR3 size: 14 residues.

This clonotype occurred many times. The rearrangement uses TRBV28 and TRBJ1-1, with TRBD1 matching over 7 bases. V lost 8 bases to trimming and J lost 3 bases; unmatched junction nucleotides: 9. This CDR3 is built from 14 residues. Per germline, CDR1 MDHEN and CDR2 SYDVKM. CDR3 sequence reads: CASGPGDRDTEAFF. In DNA, the CDR3 is TGTGCCAGCGGTCCAGGAGACAGGGACACTGAAGCTTTCTTT.

Ten or more counts support this clonotype. The chain has TRBV4-1 and TRBJ2-3, with 7 bases that match TRBD1. There are 15 residues in the CDR3. The V gene's germline CDR1 is MGHRA and CDR2 YSYEKL. Trimming cost V 4 bases and J 0 bases; bases outside gene matches: 4. The CDR3 nucleotides are TGCGCCAGCAGCCCCGGGACAGTTAGCACAGATACGCAGTATTTT. Translation gives CASSPGTVSTDTQYF.

The table lists this clonotype with a count of one. This sequence joins TRBV19 and TRBJ2-1, with D perhaps TRBD1 (6 bases). Germline V gives CDR1 LNHDA, CDR2 SQIVND (reference sequence). The CDR3 loop spans 16 amino acids. Trimming left V 0 bases short and J 0 bases short, with 9 bases between. The CDR3 loop is CASSIDLGGSYNEQFF. Here the CDR3 DNA reads TGTGCCAGTAGTATAGATCTAGGGGGCTCCTACAATGAGCAGTTCTTC.

This clonotype was detected only a few times. The gene calls are TRBV5-6 and TRBJ2-4; TRBD1 is a possible D gene (5 bases). Trimming pared 0 bases from V and 5 bases from J, leaving 15 bases between. Germline lookup yields CDR1 SGHDT and CDR2 YYEEEE. This CDR3 comprises 16 residues. CDR3 DNA: TGTGCCAGCAGCTTGGGAGGAAAGGGGCTCCAAAACATTCAGTACTTC. This sequence encodes CASSLGGKGLQNIQYF.